This paragraph covers one T cell receptor beta chain sequence. A much larger clone lies one base from this, so it may be a read error. This record belongs to a study of breast tumors, draining lymph nodes, adjacent tissues. MiXCR, run by TCRdb on the multiplex PCR reads, gives a single entry per CDR3 protein. The repertoire has some 150,000 distinct CDR3 sequences, 20% to 25% of them found once; the top ten carry 2.5% to 3%. Breast cancer patients provided tissue from their axillary draining lymph nodes. This CDR3 contains 13 residues. Trimming cost V 5 bases and J 8 bases, with 12 bases left between them. Looked up from germline, CDR1 is KGHDR and CDR2 is SFDVKD.

Sequenced material: axillary lymph node tissue. The origin of this receptor is a female donor with breast cancer. Some clones in this sample may be carry-over from other donors' samples. The chain is built from TRBV24-1 and TRBJ1-5; tentatively, D is TRBD1 (6 bases). In DNA, the CDR3 is TGTGCCACCAGTGGCTGTGCAGGGGAGCCCCAGCATTTT. As protein: CATSGCAGEPQHF.